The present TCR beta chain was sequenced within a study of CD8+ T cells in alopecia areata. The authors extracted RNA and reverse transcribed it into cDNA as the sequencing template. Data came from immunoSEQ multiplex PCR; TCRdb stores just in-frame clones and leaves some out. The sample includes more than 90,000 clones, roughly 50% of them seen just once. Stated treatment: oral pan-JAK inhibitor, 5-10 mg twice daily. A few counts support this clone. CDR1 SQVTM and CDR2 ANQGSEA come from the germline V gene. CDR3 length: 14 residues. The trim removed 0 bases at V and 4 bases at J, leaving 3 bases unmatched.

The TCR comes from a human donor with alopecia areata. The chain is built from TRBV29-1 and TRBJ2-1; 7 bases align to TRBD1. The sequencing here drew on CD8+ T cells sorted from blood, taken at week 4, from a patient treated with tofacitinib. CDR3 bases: TGCAGCGTTGAAGACGGACAGGTTTACAATGAGCAGTTCTTC. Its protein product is CSVEDGQVYNEQFF.